Listed here are 5 T cell receptor beta chains from one sample, sequenced in a study of T cell repertoires in cytomegalovirus infection. These receptors lack a known antigen. A single record per CDR3 protein comes from TCRdb applying MiXCR to the reads. The top ten clones hold roughly an eighth of a sample with about 890,000 distinct CDR3 sequences, around a third of them seen once. This specimen was cultured CD8+ T cells from PBMCs, taken from culture after CMV antigen stimulation. These receptors all come from a human donor in good health (CMV status not recorded). Some clones in this sample may be carry-over from other donors' samples.

The rearrangement uses TRBV11-1 and TRBJ2-7; D unresolved. This CDR3 spans 17 amino acids. Trimming cost V 1 base and J 0 bases, with 16 bases left between them. The germline CDR1 and CDR2 sequences are SGHAT and FQDESV (reference sequence). This chain's CDR3 is CASSLGPDKRSSYEQYF. The CDR3 coding sequence is TGTGCCAGCAGCTTAGGGCCCGACAAAAGGAGCTCCTACGAGCAGTACTTC.

In this sample, this clonotype turned up many times. The chain links TRBV7-3 to TRBJ2-1, with D perhaps matching TRBD2 (7 bases). Per germline, CDR1 SGHTA and CDR2 FQGTGA. V was cut by 2 bases and J by 8 bases, with 13 bases left in between. CDR3 length: 14 residues. CDR3 residues: CASSLLGGLDEQFF. The CDR3 nucleotides are TGTGCCAGCAGCTTATTGGGGGGGCTCGATGAGCAGTTCTTC.

As for this clonotype: A junction end diverges from the germline sequence, so it may reflect a read error. This rearrangement joins TRBV7-2 to TRBJ2-1, with D uncertain. The CDR3 covers 15 residues. Germline V lookup: CDR1 SGHTA, CDR2 FQGNSA. The CDR3 region has the DNA TGTGTCAGCAGCTTAGCACATACCTCCTACAATGAGCAGTTCTTC. This gives the protein CVSSLAHTSYNEQFF. Variable domain in full (rest from reference TRBV7-2 and TRBJ2-1): GAGVSQSPSNKVTEKGKDVELRCDPISGHTALYWYRQSLGQGLEFLIYFQGNSAPDKSGLPSDRFSAERTGGSVSTLTIQRTQQEDSAVYLCVSSLAHTSYNEQFFGPGTRLTVL.

This clonotype was counted only a few times. V gene TRBV27 combines with J gene TRBJ1-5; D not resolved. The germline V gene encodes CDR1 MNHEY and CDR2 SMNVEV (reference sequence). V gave up 5 bases and J gave up 0 bases, with 11 bases separating them. This CDR3 has 15 amino acids. The CDR3: CASSTMGNSNQPQHF. In DNA, the CDR3 is TGTGCCAGCAGTACGATGGGCAATAGCAATCAGCCCCAGCATTTT.

This clonotype was picked up a small number of times. V usage is TRBV25-1 and J usage is TRBJ2-7, with D tentatively TRBD1 (6 bases). The CDR3 extends over 12 amino acids. V lost 7 bases to trimming and J lost 6 bases, with 13 bases between them. Germline-derived CDR1 and CDR2 are MGHDK and SYGVNS. As DNA, the CDR3 is TGTGCCAGCAAACTACGAGGGGGCGAGCAGTACGTC. It is translated as CASKLRGGEQYV.